The TCR beta chain under discussion was sequenced for a study of T-cell memory formation after mild COVID-19. There are a few counts of this clonotype. Its antigen is currently unknown. The ends lost 1 base at V and 5 bases at J; junction bases unmatched: 7. Germline V gene lookup returns CDR1 LGHNA and CDR2 YNFKEQ. The CDR3 length is 16 residues. Notes on the study in general: The study found balanced CD4/CD8 in clones contracting day 15 to 85 and a CD4+ lean in later expanders. Pre-infection memory contained some responding clones, which suggested that cross-reactive memory had joined. Of the contracting clones, CD4+ ones lay mainly in CM and EM, and CD8+ ones in EMRA.

Using its own MiXCR run on the 5' RACE reads, TCRdb lists one record per CDR3 protein. Seen here are 120,000 or so distinct CDR3 sequences, 15% to 20% observed once, and the top ten hold roughly 5%. This TCR was sampled from a man aged 18 to 30 who had mild COVID-19 (a few samples of this study predate the infection). Cell type and time point are not known. The J gene is TRBJ2-5, the V gene TRBV4-2; 10 positions agree with TRBD2. Sequenced sample: PBMCs or a T cell subset sorted from them (not recorded which). For the CDR3, the DNA is TGTGCCAGCAGCCAAGTAACGAGCGGGGGGGCGGAGACCCAGTACTTC. Protein product: CASSQVTSGGAETQYF.